The 7 T cell receptor beta chains in this list originate from one sample, sequenced in a study of T cell clonotyping in hematopoietic cell transplantation. The table came from immunoSEQ multiplex PCR; TCRdb's copy has only in-frame clones and leaves some out. Among 69,000 or so clones, around 94% were seen once, and the ten largest hold 1.5% to 2%. The sequenced material came from peripheral blood mononuclear cells. These receptor sequences come from a man aged 50 to 59 in good health. Some clones in this sample may be carry-over from other donors' samples.

This clone was seen only once. This chain joins TRBV6-5 and TRBJ2-2, with 7 bases matching TRBD1. CDR1 is MNHEY and CDR2 is SVGAGI in the germline V gene. The CDR3 is 15 residues long. The V gene end was trimmed by 5 bases and the J gene end by 0 bases; junction bases not matched to a gene: 3. In DNA form, the CDR3 reads TGTGCCAGCAGTAGGGACAGCCCGAACACCGGGGAGCTGTTTTTT. Amino acids: CASSRDSPNTGELFF.

The V gene is TRBV19, the J gene TRBJ1-2; 7 positions agree with TRBD1. CDR3 size: 13 residues. Germline trimming cut 4 bases from V and 6 bases from J; bases unmatched to any gene: 5. From germline, CDR1 is LNHDA and CDR2 SQIVND (reference sequence). The CDR3 DNA is TGTGCCAGTAGTAGGGACAGAGACCATGGCTACACCTTC. Translating it yields CASSRDRDHGYTF.

This rearrangement joins TRBV11-3 to TRBJ1-1, with TRBD1 as a possible D gene (5 bases). Germline V gene sequence: CDR1 SGHNT, CDR2 YENEEA. V lost 3 bases to trimming and J lost 5 bases, with 10 bases between them. The CDR3 sequence is 13 residues long. The CDR3 region is CASSFNRGTEAFF. CDR3 DNA: TGTGCCAGCAGCTTTAACCGGGGGACTGAAGCTTTCTTT.

Here the CDR3 DNA reads TGTGCCAGCAGTTTAAGACAATTCTACGAGCAGTACTTC. This codes for CASSLRQFYEQYF. The chain carries TRBV27 and TRBJ2-7; the D is unclear. The CDR3 length is 13 residues. The V end lost 2 bases, the J end lost 3 bases, and 8 bases lay between the germline ends. Germline CDR1 reads MNHEY; CDR2 reads SMNVEV (reference sequence).

This clone was seen a single time. The V and J genes are TRBV7-3 and TRBJ2-7; 9 nucleotides agree with TRBD1. V was pared by 5 bases and J by 3 bases, with 8 bases of the junction left unmatched. The CDR3 is made up of 15 amino acids. CDR1 and CDR2 (germline): SGHTA, FQGTGA. The CDR3: CASSTGQGLVYEQYF. The CDR3 DNA sequence: TGTGCCAGCAGCACAGGACAGGGGCTAGTCTACGAGCAGTACTTC.

J is TRBJ2-7 and V is TRBV18; 7 nucleotides line up with TRBD1. The CDR3 is made up of 13 amino acids. The germline V gene has CDR1 KGHSH and CDR2 LQKENI. V was clipped by 3 bases and J by 3 bases; unmatched bases: 2. The CDR3 nucleotides are TGTGCCAGCTCACCTGGACAGGTCTACGAGCAGTACTTC. The encoded protein is CASSPGQVYEQYF.

The chain links TRBV9 to TRBJ2-5; 13 bases agree with TRBD2. Trimming at V came to 4 bases and at J to 4 bases, leaving 7 bases not matched to a gene. The CDR3 is made up of 16 amino acids. Germline lookup yields CDR1 SGDLS and CDR2 YYNGEE. The CDR3 sequence is CASSSRGLAGLETQYF. CDR3 sequence (DNA): TGTGCCAGCAGCTCGAGGGGACTAGCGGGATTAGAGACCCAGTACTTC. The whole variable domain, remainder taken from reference TRBV9 and TRBJ2-5, is DSGVTQTPKHLITATGQRVTLRCSPRSGDLSVYWYQQSLDQGLQFLIQYYNGEERAKGNILERFSAQQFPDLHSELNLSSLELGDSALYFCASSSRGLAGLETQYFGPGTRLLVL.